This T cell receptor beta chain was found in a study of Ad26.COV2.S vaccination and SARS-CoV-2 variants (dated by TCRdb to the early 2020s). Background on the whole study: Vaccine-arm donors were drawn from COV1001, a multicentre, randomized, double-blind, placebo-controlled phase I-IIa trial of Ad26.COV2.S in healthy adults. A total of 32 samples were included in the TCR-sequenced set, comprising about 20 Ad26.COV2.S vaccine recipients, 5 placebo recipients and 8 SARS-CoV-2 convalescent individuals. Dosing of Ad26.COV2.S was intramuscular, at either 5x10^10 or 1x10^11 viral particles, delivered as one shot or as two shots spaced 56 days apart. Participants in the trial were split at random into five groups of five each, receiving low-dose or high-dose Ad26.COV2.S once or twice, or else placebo on both occasions. The specificity and breadth of SARS-CoV-2-reactive T cell receptors after Ad26.COV2.S vaccination were assessed by TCRbeta repertoire sequencing. Investigators remained blinded to trial group allocation during experiments and outcome assessment. Study-wide findings and limitations: The authors noted that the TCR breadth and depth analyses may have underestimated total T cell responses. Substantial breadth of spike-specific CD8+ and CD4+ T cell responses was reported after vaccination. Vaccine and placebo recipients had similar non-spike TCR breadth, a finding consistent with the vaccine containing only spike. The study was not powered to compare responses between vaccine doses or regimens. Compared with placebo recipients, Ad26.COV2.S recipients showed higher spike-specific TCR breadth (P = 0.0014).

From the cysteine up to the phenylalanine, the CDR3 has a length of 11 residues. Only CDR3 DNA is held: 33 bases, read in frame from base 1. V lost 10 bases and J lost 1 base; the stretch between them is 7 bases long. For CDR1 and CDR2, the germline V gene lists MNHEY and SVGAGI. A word on this clone: Its antigen is not yet known. Base quality data are lacking; no much larger clone is found one base away.

The immunoSEQ Assay was the method used to sequence TCRbeta CDR3 regions. After extraction, genomic DNA underwent amplification by bias-controlled multiplex PCR, followed by high-throughput sequencing. The original methods were these. Collapsing and filtering of sequences were performed to quantify the absolute abundance of each unique TCRbeta CDR3 region. T cell fraction was estimated by normalizing TCRbeta template counts to usable DNA, which was measured by amplifying reference genes present in all nucleated cells. Repertoire TCRs were annotated as SARS-CoV-2-specific by exact matching of V gene, CDR3 amino acid sequence and J gene to a known reactive TCR set. The reference SARS-CoV-2 TCR set was derived from MIRA and filtered for enrichment in COVID-19-positive ImmuneCODE repertoires, a step that removed public or cross-reactive TCRs. Drawing on the MIRA antigens, annotated TCRs were analysed further at the level of specific ORF or position within ORF. Breadth was defined as the number of annotated unique rearrangements divided by the total number of unique productive rearrangements, and depth was defined as the summed frequency of the annotated unique rearrangements. Group comparisons of TCR breadth used two-sided Wilcoxon rank-sum tests. In TCRdb, the immuneACCESS table is reduced to in-frame sequences with V and J assigned. These tables do not hold every clone; where another copy was compared, an unresolved V gene accounts for under half, and the others remain unexplained. D and trimming come from the DNA, and the V and J calls and clone size come from that table. In this sample the table shows a few hundred thousand clones, approximately 87% of which occur a single time. 5.5% of the sample is taken by the ten largest.

This specimen's treatment or condition label, per the study, means: around 19 received Ad26.COV2.S at low or high dose, single or two shots; roughly five received placebo; per-sample allocation not given. Repertoires of vaccine and placebo recipients were sequenced from samples collected on day 63 after the first injection. In Cohort 1b, about two dozen adults aged 18-55 years were enrolled at a single site in Boston, USA, between 29 July and 7 August 2020. Ad26.COV2.S consisted of a replication-incompetent adenovirus type 26 vector by which a prefusion-stabilized SARS-CoV-2 spike protein from the original Wuhan strain was expressed.

Recombination linked TRBV6-5 to TRBJ1-1; a weak D assignment points to TRBD1 (5 bases agree). The receptor was isolated from a person aged 18-65 years who received the Ad26.COV2.S COVID-19 vaccine or a placebo. The sample was peripheral blood, taken in a trial of Ad26.COV2.S vaccine versus placebo. The nucleotide sequence is TGTGCCACAGGACAGAACACTGAAGCTTTCTTT. This encodes CATGQNTEAFF.